The 6 T cell receptor beta chains in this list originate from one sample, sequenced in a study of graft-versus-host responses after intestinal transplantation (dated by TCRdb to about 2021). The library was made by the immunoSEQ multiplex PCR assay. TCRdb provides this immuneACCESS table in a form limited to in-frame rearrangements. Some clones are lacking; in checked studies, under half of them reflect an unresolved V gene, and why the rest are absent is not known. In this sample the table shows 75,000 to 100,000 clones, around 86% of which occur a single time. Roughly 17% of the sample lies in the top ten. The antigens these receptors bind are not known. Read against the paper, the sample's time point label means: cells obtained before transplantation from donor or recipient. The sequences come from unstimulated CD8+ T cells sorted from spleen or lymph node cells, collected before intestinal transplant. The receptors here all came from a human donor who received an intestinal transplant.

V and J are TRBV6-6 and TRBJ2-7, with TRBD2 matching 7 bases. This CDR3 region has 16 residues. Germline values: CDR1 MNHNY, CDR2 SVGAGI (reference sequence). The V and J ends lost 0 bases and 3 bases, in that order; junction bases with no gene match: 8. CDR3 in DNA: TGTGCCAGCAGTTACTCGGGGGGGACGACGAACTACGAGCAGTACTTC. It codes for CASSYSGGTTNYEQYF.

The chain employs TRBV6-5 and TRBJ1-1, with a weak D call TRBD1 (5 bases). Germline CDR1 and CDR2: MNHEY and SVGAGI. The V end lost 10 bases, the J end lost 4 bases, and 19 bases lay between the germline ends. CDR3 length: 14 residues. The chain's CDR3 is CATRAGVGVTEAFF. CDR3 bases: TGTGCCACCCGAGCGGGAGTAGGGGTCACTGAAGCTTTCTTT.

V usage is TRBV10-3 and J usage is TRBJ2-4; maybe TRBD1 (6 bases). CDR1 is ENHRY and CDR2 is SYGVKD in the germline V gene. The V gene lost 0 bases and the J gene lost 8 bases, with 14 bases spanning the gap. CDR3 length equals 15 residues. The CDR3 sequence: CAISESTGKWDIQYF. As DNA, the CDR3 is TGTGCCATCAGTGAGTCCACAGGGAAATGGGACATTCAGTACTTC.

This chain links TRBV28 with TRBJ1-4, with 10 bases that match TRBD1. The germline V gene encodes CDR1 MDHEN and CDR2 SYDVKM. Germline trimming cut 6 bases from V and 3 bases from J; bases unmatched to any gene: 1. CDR3 length: 14 amino acids. The CDR3 loop reads CASRDRGPNEKLFF. DNA for the CDR3: TGTGCCAGCAGAGACAGGGGGCCTAATGAAAAACTGTTTTTT.

The V call is TRBV19, the J call TRBJ2-7, with 8 bases that match TRBD1. The CDR3 covers 15 residues. Germline V lookup: CDR1 LNHDA, CDR2 SQIVND (reference sequence). The V segment lost 7 bases and the J segment 2 bases; nucleotides outside the gene matches: 10. The chain's CDR3 is CASTIGQGLAYEQYF. The CDR3 coding sequence is TGTGCCAGTACCATTGGACAGGGCCTGGCCTACGAGCAGTACTTC. The full variable domain, with the rest looked up from reference TRBV19 and TRBJ2-7, is DGGITQSPKYLFRKEGQNVTLSCEQNLNHDAMYWYRQDPGQGLRLIYYSQIVNDFQKGDIAEGYSVSREKKESFPLTVTSAQKNPTAFYLCASTIGQGLAYEQYFGPGTRLTVT.

This chain uses TRBV7-3 with TRBJ2-1, with 14 positions matching TRBD2. Trimming at V came to 1 base and at J to 13 bases, leaving 12 bases not matched to a gene. Looked up from germline, CDR1 is SGHTA and CDR2 is FQGTGA. CDR3 size: 17 residues. CDR3 nucleotides: TGTGCCAGCAGCTTAATTTACGCGACTAGCGGGAGGGCCAAACAGTTCTTC. This codes for CASSLIYATSGRAKQFF. Variable domain in full (rest from reference TRBV7-3 and TRBJ2-1): GAGVSQTPSNKVTEKGKYVELRCDPISGHTALYWYRQSLGQGPEFLIYFQGTGAADDSGLPNDRFFAVRPEGSVSTLKIQRTERGDSAVYLCASSLIYATSGRAKQFFGPGTRLTVL.